This T cell receptor beta chain was captured in a study of blood T cell repertoires in COVID-19. The V segment lost 1 base and the J segment 6 bases; nucleotides outside the gene matches: 6. This CDR3 comprises 16 residues. The germline CDR1 and CDR2 sequences are LGHDT and YNNKEL (reference sequence). Some clones are missing from TCRdb's copy, which holds only in-frame ones; the method was immunoSEQ multiplex PCR. The sample yields fewer than 250,000 clones, about nine tenths seen once. V usage is TRBV3-1 (or the pseudogene TRBV3-2) and J usage is TRBJ2-2; 9 nucleotides align to TRBD2. The sequence came from a woman aged 55-70 years with acute or convalescent COVID-19. The specimen sequenced was peripheral blood. CDR3 protein: CASSQVSGRMAGELFF. The CDR3 DNA reads TGTGCCAGCAGCCAAGTGAGCGGGAGGATGGCCGGGGAGCTGTTTTTT.